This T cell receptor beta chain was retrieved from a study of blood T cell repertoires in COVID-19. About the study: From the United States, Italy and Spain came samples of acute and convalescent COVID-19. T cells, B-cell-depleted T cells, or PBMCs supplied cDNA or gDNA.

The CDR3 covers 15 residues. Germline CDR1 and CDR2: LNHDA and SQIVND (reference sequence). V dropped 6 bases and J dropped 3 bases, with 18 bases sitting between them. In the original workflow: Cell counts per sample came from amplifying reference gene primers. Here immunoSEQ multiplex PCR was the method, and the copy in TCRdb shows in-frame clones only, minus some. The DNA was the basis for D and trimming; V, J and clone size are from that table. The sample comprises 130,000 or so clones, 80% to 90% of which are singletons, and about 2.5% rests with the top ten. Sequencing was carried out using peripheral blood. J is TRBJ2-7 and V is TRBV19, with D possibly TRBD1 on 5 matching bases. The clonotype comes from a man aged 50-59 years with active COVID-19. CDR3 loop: CASRPQTDRFYEQYF. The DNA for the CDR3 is TGTGCCAGTAGACCACAGACAGATCGTTTCTACGAGCAGTACTTC. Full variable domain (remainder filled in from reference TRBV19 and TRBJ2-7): DGGITQSPKYLFRKEGQNVTLSCEQNLNHDAMYWYRQDPGQGLRLIYYSQIVNDFQKGDIAEGYSVSREKKESFPLTVTSAQKNPTAFYLCASRPQTDRFYEQYFGPGTRLTVT.